This T cell receptor (beta chain) stems from a study of T cell responses to AZD1222 COVID-19 vaccine. Study-level points and caveats: Without day 14 samples, only post-peak T cell repertoires were studied. Within unmutated variant regions lay the reported targets of nearly half of spike-specific TCRs.

The CDR3 spans 15 residues. Germline assignment: CDR1 SGHKS and CDR2 YYEKEE (reference sequence). Trimming removed 5 bases from V and 4 bases from J, with 18 bases in between. Turning to this clone: The antigen is unknown.

The repertoire was sequenced with immunoSEQ multiplex PCR; TCRdb's copy has only in-frame clones and lacks some. The profile shows approximately 150,000 clones, about nine tenths of them singletons. The receptor was derived from an adult in good health. The V and J genes are TRBV5-5 and TRBJ1-1; TRBD1 might be the D (6 bases). The sample consisted of peripheral blood, taken on day 0 of AZD1222 vaccination. The CDR3 bases are TGTGCCAGCAGGCGAGGGGGAAGAGGAGGCACTGAAGCTTTCTTT. Encoded protein: CASRRGGRGGTEAFF. The complete variable domain, with remaining parts taken from reference TRBV5-5 and TRBJ1-1, reads DAGVTQSPTHLIKTRGQQVTLRCSPISGHKSVSWYQQVLGQGPQFIFQYYEKEERGRGNFPDRFSARQFPNYSSELNVNALLLGDSALYLCASRRGGRGGTEAFFGQGTRLTVV.